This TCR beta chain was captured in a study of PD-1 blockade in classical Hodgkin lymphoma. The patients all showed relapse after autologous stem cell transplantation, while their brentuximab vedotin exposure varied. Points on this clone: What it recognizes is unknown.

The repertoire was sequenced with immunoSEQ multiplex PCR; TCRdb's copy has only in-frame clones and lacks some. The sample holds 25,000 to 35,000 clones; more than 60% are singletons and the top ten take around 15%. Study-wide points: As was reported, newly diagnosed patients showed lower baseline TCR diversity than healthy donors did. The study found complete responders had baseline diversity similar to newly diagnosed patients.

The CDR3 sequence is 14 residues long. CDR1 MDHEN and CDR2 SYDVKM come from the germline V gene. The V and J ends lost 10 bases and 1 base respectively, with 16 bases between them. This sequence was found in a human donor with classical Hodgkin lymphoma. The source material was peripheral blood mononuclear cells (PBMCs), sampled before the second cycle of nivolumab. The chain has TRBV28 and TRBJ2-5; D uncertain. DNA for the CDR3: TGTGCCACCGTTAGACGAGAATTCCAAGAGACCCAGTACTTC. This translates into CATVRREFQETQYF.